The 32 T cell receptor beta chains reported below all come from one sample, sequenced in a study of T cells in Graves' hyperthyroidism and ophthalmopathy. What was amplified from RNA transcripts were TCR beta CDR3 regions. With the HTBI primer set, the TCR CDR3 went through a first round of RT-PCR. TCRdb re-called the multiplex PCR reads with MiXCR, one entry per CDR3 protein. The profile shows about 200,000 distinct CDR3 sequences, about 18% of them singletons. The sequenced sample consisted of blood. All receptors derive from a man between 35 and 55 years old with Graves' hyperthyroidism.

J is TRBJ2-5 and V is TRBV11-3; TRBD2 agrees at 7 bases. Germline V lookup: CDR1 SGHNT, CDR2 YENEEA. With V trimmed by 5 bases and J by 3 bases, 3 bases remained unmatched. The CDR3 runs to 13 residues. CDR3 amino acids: CASSPAGEETQYF. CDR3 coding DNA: TGTGCCAGCAGCCCGGCGGGGGAAGAGACCCAGTACTTC.

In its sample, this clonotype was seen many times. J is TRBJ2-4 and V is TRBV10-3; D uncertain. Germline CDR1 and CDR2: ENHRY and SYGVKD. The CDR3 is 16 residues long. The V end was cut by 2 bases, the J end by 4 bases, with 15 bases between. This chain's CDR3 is CAISERPGNPKNIQYF. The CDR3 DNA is TGTGCCATCAGTGAGCGTCCTGGCAACCCAAAAAACATTCAGTACTTC.

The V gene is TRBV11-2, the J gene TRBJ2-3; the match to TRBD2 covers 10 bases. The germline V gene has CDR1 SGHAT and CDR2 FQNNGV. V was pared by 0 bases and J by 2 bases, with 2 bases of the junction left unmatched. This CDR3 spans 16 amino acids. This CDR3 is CASSLEAGGITDTQYF. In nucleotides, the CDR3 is TGTGCCAGCAGCTTAGAAGCGGGAGGGATCACAGATACGCAGTATTTT.

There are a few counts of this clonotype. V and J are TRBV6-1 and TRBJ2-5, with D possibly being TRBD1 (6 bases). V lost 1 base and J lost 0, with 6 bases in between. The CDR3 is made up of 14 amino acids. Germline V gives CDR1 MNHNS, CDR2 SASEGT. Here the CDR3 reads CASSEGTDQETQYF. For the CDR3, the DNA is TGTGCCAGCAGTGAAGGGACAGACCAAGAGACCCAGTACTTC.

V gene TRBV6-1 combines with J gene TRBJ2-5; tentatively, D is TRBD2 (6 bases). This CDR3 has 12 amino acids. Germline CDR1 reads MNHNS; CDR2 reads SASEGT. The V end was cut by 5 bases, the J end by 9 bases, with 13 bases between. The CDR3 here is CASSKGSGAQYF. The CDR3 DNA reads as TGTGCCAGCAGTAAAGGGTCGGGGGCCCAGTACTTC.

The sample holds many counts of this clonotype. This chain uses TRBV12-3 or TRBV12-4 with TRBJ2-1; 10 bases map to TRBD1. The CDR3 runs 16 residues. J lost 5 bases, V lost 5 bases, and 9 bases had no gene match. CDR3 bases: TGTGCCAGCAGTCCCGGGACAGGGGTAACAAACAATGAGCAGTTCTTC. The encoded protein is CASSPGTGVTNNEQFF.

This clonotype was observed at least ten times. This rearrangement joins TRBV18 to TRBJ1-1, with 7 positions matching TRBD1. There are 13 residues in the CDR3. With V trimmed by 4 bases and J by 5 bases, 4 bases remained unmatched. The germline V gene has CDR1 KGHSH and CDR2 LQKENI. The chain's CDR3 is CASSRQGATEAFF. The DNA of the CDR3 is TGTGCCAGCTCACGACAGGGTGCGACTGAAGCTTTCTTT.

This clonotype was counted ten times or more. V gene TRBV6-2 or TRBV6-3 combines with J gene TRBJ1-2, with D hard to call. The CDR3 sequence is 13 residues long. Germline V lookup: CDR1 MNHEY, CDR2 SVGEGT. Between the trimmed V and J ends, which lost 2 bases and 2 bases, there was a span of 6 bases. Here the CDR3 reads CASSYDANYGYTF. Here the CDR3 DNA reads TGTGCCAGCAGTTACGACGCAAACTATGGCTACACCTTC.

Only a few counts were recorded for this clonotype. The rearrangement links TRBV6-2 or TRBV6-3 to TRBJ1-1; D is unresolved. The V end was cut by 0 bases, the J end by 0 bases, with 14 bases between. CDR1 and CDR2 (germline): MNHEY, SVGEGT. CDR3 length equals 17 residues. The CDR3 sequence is CASSYSLSRFMNTEAFF. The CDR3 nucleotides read TGTGCCAGCAGTTACTCGCTGTCTAGGTTCATGAACACTGAAGCTTTCTTT.

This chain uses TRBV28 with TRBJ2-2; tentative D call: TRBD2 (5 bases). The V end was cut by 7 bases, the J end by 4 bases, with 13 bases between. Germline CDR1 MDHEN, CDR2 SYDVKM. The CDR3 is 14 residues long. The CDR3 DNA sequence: TGTGCCAGCATCGAGGGATTGAGCACCGGGGAGCTGTTTTTT. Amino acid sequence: CASIEGLSTGELFF.

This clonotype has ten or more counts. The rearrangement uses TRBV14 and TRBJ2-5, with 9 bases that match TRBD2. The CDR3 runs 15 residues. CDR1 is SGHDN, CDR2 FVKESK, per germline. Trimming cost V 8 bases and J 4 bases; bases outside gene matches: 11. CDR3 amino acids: CASSSPGLALETQYF. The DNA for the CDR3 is TGTGCCAGCTCTTCACCGGGACTAGCCTTAGAGACCCAGTACTTC.

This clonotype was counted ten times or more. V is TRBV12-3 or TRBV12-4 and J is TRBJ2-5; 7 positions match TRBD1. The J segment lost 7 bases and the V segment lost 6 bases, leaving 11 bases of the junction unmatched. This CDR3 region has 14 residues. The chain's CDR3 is CASRYTGTDGTQYF. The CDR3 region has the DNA TGTGCCAGCAGATATACCGGGACAGACGGGACCCAGTACTTC.

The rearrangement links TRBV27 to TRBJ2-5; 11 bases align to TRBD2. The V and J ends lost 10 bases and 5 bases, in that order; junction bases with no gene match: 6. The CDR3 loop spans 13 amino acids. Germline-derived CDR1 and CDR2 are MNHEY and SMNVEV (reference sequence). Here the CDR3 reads CATNSGRGETQYF. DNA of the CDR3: TGTGCCACCAATAGCGGGAGGGGGGAGACCCAGTACTTC.

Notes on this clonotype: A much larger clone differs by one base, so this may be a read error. CDR3 amino acids: CASTMGGEPYEQHF. The CDR3, as DNA: TGTGCCAGCACCATGGGGGGGGAGCCCTACGAGCAGCACTTC. The chain combines TRBV28 with TRBJ2-7; TRBD2 aligns across 7 bases. This CDR3 comprises 14 residues. CDR1 and CDR2 (germline): MDHEN, SYDVKM. Full variable domain (outside the CDR3, taken from reference TRBV28 and TRBJ2-7): DVKVTQSSRYLVKRTGEKVFLECVQDMDHENMFWYRQDPGLGLRLIYFSYDVKMKEKGDIPEGYSVSREKKERFSLILESASTNQTSMYLCASTMGGEPYEQHFGPGTRLTVT.

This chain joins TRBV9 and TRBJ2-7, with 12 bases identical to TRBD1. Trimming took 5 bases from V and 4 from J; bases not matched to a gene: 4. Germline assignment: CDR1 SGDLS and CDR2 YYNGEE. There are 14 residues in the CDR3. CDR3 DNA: TGTGCCAGCAGTGGGACAGGGGGCAAGTACGAGCAGTACTTC. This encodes CASSGTGGKYEQYF.

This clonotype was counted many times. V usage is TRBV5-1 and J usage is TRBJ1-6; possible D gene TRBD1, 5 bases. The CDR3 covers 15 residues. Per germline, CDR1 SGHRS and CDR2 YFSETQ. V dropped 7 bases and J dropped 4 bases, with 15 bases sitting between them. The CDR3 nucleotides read TGCGCCAGCGGACTATCAGGGAGGTATAATTCACCCCTCCACTTT. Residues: CASGLSGRYNSPLHF.

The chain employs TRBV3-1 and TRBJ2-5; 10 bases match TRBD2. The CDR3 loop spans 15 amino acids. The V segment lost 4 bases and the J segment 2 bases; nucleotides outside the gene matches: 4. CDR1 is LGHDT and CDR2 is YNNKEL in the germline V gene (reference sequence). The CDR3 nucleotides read TGTGCCAGCAGCCGGGGAGCGGGGGGGCAAGAGACCCAGTACTTC. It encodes CASSRGAGGQETQYF.

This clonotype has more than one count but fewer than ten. In nucleotides, the CDR3 is TGTGCCAGCAGCTCGCCCGGCCGGGAAGGATGTTGCGGGCAGTTCTTC. Its protein product is CASSSPGREGCCGQFF. The V call is TRBV5-5, the J call TRBJ2-1; D may be TRBD2 (5 bases). V shed 3 bases and J shed 12 bases, with 25 bases lying between them. Germline loops: CDR1 SGHKS, CDR2 YYEKEE (reference sequence). The CDR3 spans 16 residues.

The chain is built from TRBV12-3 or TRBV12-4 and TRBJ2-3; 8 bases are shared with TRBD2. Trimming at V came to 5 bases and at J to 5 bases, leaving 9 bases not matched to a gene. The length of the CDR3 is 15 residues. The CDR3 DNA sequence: TGTGCCAGCAGTACACCGGGACTAGAGGGAGATACGCAGTATTTT. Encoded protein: CASSTPGLEGDTQYF.

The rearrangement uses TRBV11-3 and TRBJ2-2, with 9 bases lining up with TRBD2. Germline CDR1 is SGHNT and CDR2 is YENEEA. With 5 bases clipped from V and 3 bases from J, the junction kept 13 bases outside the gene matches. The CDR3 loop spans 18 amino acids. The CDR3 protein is CASSAGRGASGDTGELFF. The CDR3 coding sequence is TGTGCCAGCAGCGCCGGTCGGGGGGCTAGCGGGGACACCGGGGAGCTGTTTTTT.

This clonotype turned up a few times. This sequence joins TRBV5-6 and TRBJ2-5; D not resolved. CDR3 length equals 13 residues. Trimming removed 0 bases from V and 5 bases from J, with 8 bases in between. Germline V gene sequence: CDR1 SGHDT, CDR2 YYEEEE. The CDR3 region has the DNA TGTGCCAGCAGCTTGGCTGTAGCCGAGACCCAGTACTTC. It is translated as CASSLAVAETQYF.

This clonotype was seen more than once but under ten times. CDR3 protein: CASSQGSRPEQYF. The CDR3 nucleotides are TGTGCCAGCAGCCAAGGAAGCAGGCCAGAGCAGTACTTC. The V call is TRBV4-2, the J call TRBJ2-7; D ambiguous. V was shortened by 1 base and J by 7 bases, with 11 bases between the two germline ends. The CDR3 totals 13 residues. Germline CDR1 LGHNA, CDR2 YNFKEQ.

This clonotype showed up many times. The CDR3, as DNA: TGTGCCAGCAGTGACCAGGGCTGGGTCTACAATGAGCAGTTCTTC. Residues: CASSDQGWVYNEQFF. The chain joins TRBV6-1 to TRBJ2-1, with D maybe TRBD1 (5 bases). The CDR3 loop spans 15 amino acids. Germline-derived CDR1 and CDR2 are MNHNS and SASEGT. The ends were cut back, 3 bases at V and 3 bases at J, with 12 bases in the middle.

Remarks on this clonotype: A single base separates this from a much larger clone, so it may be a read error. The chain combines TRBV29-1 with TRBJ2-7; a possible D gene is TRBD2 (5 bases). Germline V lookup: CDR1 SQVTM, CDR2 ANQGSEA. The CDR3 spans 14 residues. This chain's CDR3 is CSVEWVTEVHERYF. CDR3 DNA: TGCAGCGTTGAATGGGTTACGGAGGTCCACGAGCGGTACTTC.

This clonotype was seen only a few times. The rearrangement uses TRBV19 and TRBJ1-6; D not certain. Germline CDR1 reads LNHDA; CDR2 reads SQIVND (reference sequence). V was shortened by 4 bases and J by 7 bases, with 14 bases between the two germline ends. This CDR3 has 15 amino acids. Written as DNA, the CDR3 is TGTGCCAGTAGTACCGGGCAGGCGATGAATTCACCCCTCCACTTT. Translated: CASSTGQAMNSPLHF.

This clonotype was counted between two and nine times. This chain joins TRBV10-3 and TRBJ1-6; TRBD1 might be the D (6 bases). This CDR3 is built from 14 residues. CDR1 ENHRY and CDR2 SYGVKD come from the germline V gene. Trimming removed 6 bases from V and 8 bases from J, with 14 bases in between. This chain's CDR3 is CAISLRGEDSPLHF. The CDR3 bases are TGTGCCATCAGCCTGAGGGGGGAGGATTCACCCCTCCACTTT.

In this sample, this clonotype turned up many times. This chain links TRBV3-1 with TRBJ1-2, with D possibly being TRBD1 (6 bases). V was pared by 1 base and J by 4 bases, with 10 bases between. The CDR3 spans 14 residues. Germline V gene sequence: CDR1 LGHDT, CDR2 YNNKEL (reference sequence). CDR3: CASSQGTETYGYTF. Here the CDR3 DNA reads TGTGCCAGCAGCCAAGGGACAGAGACCTATGGCTACACCTTC. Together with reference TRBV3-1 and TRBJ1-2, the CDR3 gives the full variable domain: DTAVSQTPKYLVTQMGNDKSIKCEQNLGHDTMYWYKQDSKKFLKIMFSYNNKELIINETVPNRFSPKSPDKAHLNLHINSLELGDSAVYFCASSQGTETYGYTFGSGTRLTVV.

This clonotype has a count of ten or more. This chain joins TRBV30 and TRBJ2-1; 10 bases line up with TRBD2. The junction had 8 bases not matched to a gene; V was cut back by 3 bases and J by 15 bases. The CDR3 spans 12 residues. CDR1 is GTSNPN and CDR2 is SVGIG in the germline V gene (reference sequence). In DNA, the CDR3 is TGTGCCTGGAGGGAGCGGGGGGGCATATTGTTCTTC. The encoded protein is CAWRERGGILFF.

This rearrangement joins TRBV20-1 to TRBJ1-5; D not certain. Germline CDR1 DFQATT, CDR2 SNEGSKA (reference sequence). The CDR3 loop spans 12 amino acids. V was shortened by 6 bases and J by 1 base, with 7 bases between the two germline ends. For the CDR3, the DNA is TGCAGTGCGGAGGACAGCAATCAGCCCCAGCATTTT. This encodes CSAEDSNQPQHF.

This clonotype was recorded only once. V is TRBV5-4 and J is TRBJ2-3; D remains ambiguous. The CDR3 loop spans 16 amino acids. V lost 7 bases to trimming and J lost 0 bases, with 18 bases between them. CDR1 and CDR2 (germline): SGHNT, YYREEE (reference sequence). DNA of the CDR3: TGTGCCAGCGGCCCCGGCGGACCCGCGAGCACAGATACGCAGTATTTT. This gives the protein CASGPGGPASTDTQYF.

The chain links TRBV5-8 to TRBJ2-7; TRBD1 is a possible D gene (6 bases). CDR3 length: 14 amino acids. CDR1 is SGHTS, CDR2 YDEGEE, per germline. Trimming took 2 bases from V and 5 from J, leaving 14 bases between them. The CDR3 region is CASSFSQGPHEQYF. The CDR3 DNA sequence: TGTGCCAGCAGCTTTAGTCAGGGGCCCCACGAGCAGTACTTC.

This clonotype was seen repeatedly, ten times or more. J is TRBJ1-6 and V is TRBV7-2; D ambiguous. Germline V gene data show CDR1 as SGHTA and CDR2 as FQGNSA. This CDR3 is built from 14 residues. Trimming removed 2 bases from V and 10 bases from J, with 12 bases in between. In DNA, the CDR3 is TGTGCCAGCAGCTTAAAGCTGGGCCGGTCACCCCTCCACTTT. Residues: CASSLKLGRSPLHF.